This T cell receptor beta chain appears in the sequencing data of a study of CD4 T cells in relation to SARS-CoV-2 and coronaviruses. Across the study: After 10 days of antigen culture, PBMC TCR beta CDR3s were sequenced. Negative control cultures got HIV-1 Nef peptides or no peptide.

As concerns this clone: Its antigen is as yet unknown.

Before the COVID-19 pandemic, during about 2011-2019, CD4+ T cells were taken from unexposed donors. After around nine days of culture, CD4+ T cells were isolated. Cells permitting, SARS-CoV-2 S/N and four cold-coronavirus spikes were tested on unexposed-donor CD4+ T cells. Sequenced by immunoSEQ multiplex PCR; TCRdb stores in-frame clones only, minus some. The profile shows approximately 17,000 clones, more than 75% of them singletons. This sequence originates from a human donor in good health. Material: CD4+ T cells from PBMCs, cultured in vitro.

CDR3 sequence (DNA): TGTGCCACCAGTGGGCCTAGAAGGTGGTATTTT. Amino acid sequence: CATSGPRRWYF. The chain employs TRBV24-1 and TRBJ2-3; no clear D. Between the trimmed V and J ends, which lost 5 bases and 14 bases, there was a span of 13 bases. CDR1 KGHDR and CDR2 SFDVKD come from the germline V gene. The CDR3 is 11 residues long.